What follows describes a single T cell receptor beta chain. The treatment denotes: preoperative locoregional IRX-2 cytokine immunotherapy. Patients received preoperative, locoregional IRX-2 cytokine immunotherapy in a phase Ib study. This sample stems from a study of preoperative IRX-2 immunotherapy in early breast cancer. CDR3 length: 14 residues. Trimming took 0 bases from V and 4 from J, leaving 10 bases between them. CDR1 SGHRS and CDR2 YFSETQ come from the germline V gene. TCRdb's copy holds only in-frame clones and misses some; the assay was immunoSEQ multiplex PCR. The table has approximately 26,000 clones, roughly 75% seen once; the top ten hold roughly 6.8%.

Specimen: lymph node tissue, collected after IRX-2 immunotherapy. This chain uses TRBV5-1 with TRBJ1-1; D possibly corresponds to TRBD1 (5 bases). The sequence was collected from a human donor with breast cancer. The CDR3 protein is CASSLGQGSTEAFF. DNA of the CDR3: TGCGCCAGCAGCTTGGGCCAGGGAAGCACTGAAGCTTTCTTT.